This TCR beta chain stems from a study of cytomegalovirus exposure and HLA in healthy donors. PCR involved 60 Vbeta and 13 Jbeta primers. TCRdb keeps only in-frame clones here, not all; method: immunoSEQ multiplex PCR. In the table there are approximately 100,000 clones, about 74% of which are singletons. Healthy bone marrow donors supplied every sample. General study points: Judged likely to be a sequencing artifact was a cluster of highly shared sequence variants.

Trimming pared 4 bases from V and 4 bases from J, leaving 17 bases between. The germline CDR1 and CDR2 sequences are SQVTM and ANQGSEA. The CDR3 runs to 14 residues. For this clone: Its antigen is unidentified.

This TCR was recovered from a male donor in good health and CMV-seronegative. The sample comprised PBMCs. The chain combines TRBV29-1 with TRBJ2-7; TRBD1 is a possible D gene (5 bases). CDR3 nucleotide sequence: TGCAGCGTTGCCCTACATGCAGGGAAGTACGAGCAGTACTTC. The encoded protein is CSVALHAGKYEQYF.